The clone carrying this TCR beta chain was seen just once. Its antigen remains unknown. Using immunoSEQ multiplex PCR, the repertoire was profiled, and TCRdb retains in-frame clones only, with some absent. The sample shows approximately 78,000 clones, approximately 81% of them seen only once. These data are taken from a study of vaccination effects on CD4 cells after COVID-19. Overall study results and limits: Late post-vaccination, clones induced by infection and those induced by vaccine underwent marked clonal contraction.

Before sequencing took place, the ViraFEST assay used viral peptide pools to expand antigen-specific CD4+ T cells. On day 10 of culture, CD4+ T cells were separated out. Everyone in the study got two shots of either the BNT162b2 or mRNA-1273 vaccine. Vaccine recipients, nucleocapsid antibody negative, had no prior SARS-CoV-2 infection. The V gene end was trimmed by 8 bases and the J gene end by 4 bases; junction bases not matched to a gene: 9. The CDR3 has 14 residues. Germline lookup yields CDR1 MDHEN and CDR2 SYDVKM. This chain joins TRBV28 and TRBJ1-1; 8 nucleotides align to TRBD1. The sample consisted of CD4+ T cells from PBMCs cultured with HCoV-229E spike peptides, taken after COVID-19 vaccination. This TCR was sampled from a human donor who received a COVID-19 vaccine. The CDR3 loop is CASFMDRVRTEAFF. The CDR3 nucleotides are TGTGCCAGCTTCATGGACAGGGTGCGCACTGAAGCTTTCTTT.